This entry describes one T cell receptor beta chain. The study counted Cohort 3 donors as recovered given two negative PCRs, clearance, or symptom resolution. This sample was included in a study of blood T cell repertoires in COVID-19. Data came from immunoSEQ multiplex PCR; TCRdb stores just in-frame clones and leaves some out. The table includes 350,000 or so clones, approximately 84% detected once. This TCR derives from a woman aged 25 to 39 who had recovered from COVID-19. Sequenced sample: PBMCs or T cells enriched from blood (not recorded which).

The CDR3 nucleotides read TGTGCCAGCAGCCCAGAACGGGTGGCAGCTTTCTTT. Translation gives CASSPERVAAFF. V is TRBV11-2 and J is TRBJ1-1; unclear D gene. CDR1 is SGHAT and CDR2 is FQNNGV in the germline V gene. This CDR3 spans 12 amino acids. Between the trimmed V and J ends, which lost 5 bases and 10 bases, there was a span of 14 bases.